These T cell receptor beta chains were read from a single sample in a study of blood T cells in healthy people across ages. TCRdb ran MiXCR on the 5' RACE reads and lists one entry per CDR3 protein. In the table there are about 510,000 distinct CDR3 sequences, about 26% of which are singletons. The sample also formed part of further work on T cells of mothers and their children.

The sequencing input was blood. These TCRs come from a boy between 2 and 10 years old in good health. The CDR3 runs from the conserved cysteine through the conserved F or W. The D gene is left open where the match is weak. Size values are once, few and many counts, or a class for expanded clones, and some rows have none.

TRBV5-6,TRBJ2-2,NA,TRBD2,TGTGCCAGCAATATTATCGGCGGGGGGAACACCGGGGAGCTGTTTTTT,CASNIIGGGNTGELFF
TRBV27,TRBJ2-4,few,TRBD1,TGTGCCAGCAGTTCAAGGGACAGACTAGCCAAAAACATTCAGTACTTC,CASSSRDRLAKNIQYF
TRBV6-1,TRBJ2-3,few,TRBD2,TGTGCCAGTACTCGAGCGGGACCCACAGATACGCAGTATTTT,CASTRAGPTDTQYF
TRBV28,TRBJ2-5,NA,NA,TGTGCCAGCGAGAAGGCCGGGGGATTGTGGGAGACCCAGTACTTC,CASEKAGGLWETQYF
TRBV6-5,TRBJ1-3,NA,NA,TGTGCCAGCAGTCGAGGGGCGCGAGGAAACACCATATATTTT,CASSRGARGNTIYF
TRBV29-1,TRBJ2-3,few,NA,TGCAGCGTTGAGGGGGCCCTCACAGATACGCAGTATTTT,CSVEGALTDTQYF
TRBV30,TRBJ1-5,NA,NA,TGTGCCTGGAGTGTATGGGAACAGCCCCAGCATTTT,CAWSVWEQPQHF
TRBV30,TRBJ1-4,few,NA,TGTGCCTGGACGCTGGCAGCAACTAATGAAAAACTGTTTTTT,CAWTLAATNEKLFF
TRBV10-3,TRBJ2-1,NA,TRBD2,TGTGCCATCAGTGAGAACGGGAGGGCCGGGAGTGAGCAGTTCTTC,CAISENGRAGSEQFF
TRBV12-3/TRBV12-4,TRBJ2-5,few,NA,TGTGCCAGCAGTTTGGCATCAGGGCGCCCACAAGAGACCCAGTACTTC,CASSLASGRPQETQYF
TRBV25-1,TRBJ2-7,few,NA,TGTGCCAGCAGCGGGGGCCGCTACGAGCAGTACTTC,CASSGGRYEQYF
TRBV4-1,TRBJ1-5,few,NA,TGCGCCAGCAGCCAAGAGGGCGAGGGGCAGCCCCAGCATTTT,CASSQEGEGQPQHF
TRBV13,TRBJ2-6,NA,TRBD2,TGTGCCAGCAGCTTAGGCGTAGCGGGGATCAGCTCTGGGGCCAACGTCCTGGCTTTC,CASSLGVAGISSGANVLAF
TRBV5-1,TRBJ2-1,few,TRBD1,TGCGCCAGCAGCTTGGGACAGGGAAACAATGAGCAGTTCTTC,CASSLGQGNNEQFF
TRBV7-9,TRBJ2-1,few,TRBD1,TGTGCCAGCAGCTTACCGGGGACAGGGGCGAGTGAGCAGTTCTTC,CASSLPGTGASEQFF
TRBV2,TRBJ2-2,NA,NA,TGTGCCAGCAGCCCAACAGGGAGGGGCACCGGGGAGCTGTTTTTT,CASSPTGRGTGELFF
TRBV27,TRBJ1-5,NA,NA,TGTGCCAGCAGTTTTCGCCATGTGGGGCCGGGGAATCTGCCCCAGCATTTT,CASSFRHVGPGNLPQHF
TRBV6-4,TRBJ2-7,NA,TRBD1,TGTGCCAGCAGTCTGCACAGGGGGCATGAGCAGTACTTC,CASSLHRGHEQYF
TRBV27,TRBJ2-4,NA,NA,TGTGCCAGCAGTTCGGACATTCTGGCCAAAAACATTCAGTACTTC,CASSSDILAKNIQYF
TRBV19,TRBJ2-7,NA,NA,TGTGCCAGTAGTATAGAGGGATCCTACGAGCAGTACTTT,CASSIEGSYEQYF
TRBV3-1,TRBJ2-1,few,NA,TGTGCCAGCAGCCCCACAGGGCTGGAGGCTAATGAGCAGTTCTTC,CASSPTGLEANEQFF
TRBV7-3,TRBJ2-5,NA,NA,TGTGCCAGCAGCCTCCCCAAAGGATACGAGACCCAGTACTTC,CASSLPKGYETQYF
TRBV7-2,TRBJ2-1,NA,TRBD2,TGTGCCAGCAGCCAGGGACTAGCGGGAGCAAATGAGCAGTTCTTC,CASSQGLAGANEQFF
TRBV20-1,TRBJ1-2,few,NA,TGCAGTGCTGACGGGAACTATGGCTACACCTTC,CSADGNYGYTF
TRBV9,TRBJ1-2,NA,NA,TGTGCCAGCAGCGTAGCTGGGGCAGACTATGGCTACACCTTC,CASSVAGADYGYTF
TRBV7-2,TRBJ2-7,NA,TRBD1,TGTGCCAGCAGCTCCTGGGACAGGAGGCTCTACGAGCAGTACTTC,CASSSWDRRLYEQYF
TRBV2,TRBJ1-1,NA,NA,TGTGCCAGCAGTGAAACAAGGCCGAACACTGAAGCTTTCTTT,CASSETRPNTEAFF
TRBV7-2,TRBJ1-2,few,TRBD1,TGTGCCAGCAGCTCCGGGTGGGGGCAGACAGGGACGGATGGCTACACCTTC,CASSSGWGQTGTDGYTF
TRBV2,TRBJ2-1,NA,NA,TGTGCCAGCCCTCGAGGATTAGTAGAGGGGTACAATGAGCAGTTCTTC,CASPRGLVEGYNEQFF
TRBV12-3/TRBV12-4,TRBJ1-4,many,NA,TGTGCCAGCAGCTTAGAGGTCGGCGAAAAACTGTTTTTT,CASSLEVGEKLFF
TRBV9,TRBJ2-2,many,NA,TGTGCCAGCAGCGTAGGTGGACAGAACACCGGGGAGCTGTTTTTT,CASSVGGQNTGELFF
TRBV20-1,TRBJ1-1,NA,NA,TGCAGTGCTAGAGAACAGTATATGGCTGAAGCTTTCTTT,CSAREQYMAEAFF
TRBV15,TRBJ2-7,few,TRBD1,TGTGCCACCAGCCGTGACAGGGGGTACGAGCAGTACTTC,CATSRDRGYEQYF
TRBV5-1,TRBJ2-4,NA,NA,TGCGCCAGCAGCTTGGAACGCCGCCCCTGGAGCATTCAGTACTTC,CASSLERRPWSIQYF
TRBV27,TRBJ2-7,NA,NA,TGTGCCAGCAGTTTATCGAGGACGATCGGCGGCCACGAGCAGTACTTC,CASSLSRTIGGHEQYF
TRBV24-1,TRBJ2-1,few,NA,TGTGCCACCAGTGACCCCGGGGCCCGCAATGAGCAGTTCTTC,CATSDPGARNEQFF
TRBV12-3/TRBV12-4,TRBJ2-7,NA,NA,TGTGCCAGCAGTAGTCCGGGCTCAGGGTACTACGAGCAGTACTTC,CASSSPGSGYYEQYF
TRBV7-3,TRBJ2-3,NA,TRBD2,TGTGCCAGCAGCTTAGGCGGGGCTAGCGGGGCAGATACGCAGTATTTT,CASSLGGASGADTQYF
TRBV20-1,TRBJ2-3,NA,NA,TGCAGAGCAGCGGTAGGCAGCACAGATACGCAGTATTTT,CRAAVGSTDTQYF
TRBV5-1,TRBJ2-3,NA,NA,TGCGCCAGCAGCACCTCTGGACGGTCCACAGATACGCAGTATTTT,CASSTSGRSTDTQYF
TRBV4-3,TRBJ2-5,NA,TRBD2,TGCGCCAGCAGCCAAGATAAGACTAGCGGGAGGGCCTTACTGTTCTTC,CASSQDKTSGRALLFF
TRBV3-1,TRBJ2-7,few,TRBD2,TGTGCCAGCAGCCCTCGACTAGCGGGGGAGCAGTACTTC,CASSPRLAGEQYF
TRBV5-1,TRBJ2-2,NA,NA,TGCGCCAGCAGCTTGGGACTTCTGAACACCGGGGAGCTGTTTTTT,CASSLGLLNTGELFF
TRBV27,TRBJ2-2,once,NA,TGTGCCAGCAGTTGGACTAACACCGGGGAGCTGTTTTTT,CASSWTNTGELFF
TRBV11-2,TRBJ1-2,NA,TRBD1,TGTGCCAGCAGCCTCTACAGGGGGCAGGGAAATGGCTACACCTTC,CASSLYRGQGNGYTF
TRBV9,TRBJ1-1,NA,NA,TGTGCCAGCAGCGTAACTGGGGGGAGTACTGAAGCTTTCTTT,CASSVTGGSTEAFF
TRBV21-1,TRBJ2-5,NA,NA,TGTGCCAGTCCTAGGGACGGAGAAGAGACCCAGTACTTC,CASPRDGEETQYF